This T cell receptor (beta chain) appears in the sequencing data of a study of brain T cells in children with intractable seizures. The CDR3 loop spans 14 amino acids. Trimming shortened V by 1 base and J by 0 bases, and 4 bases separated the two germline ends. CDR1 SGHVS and CDR2 FNYEAQ come from the germline V gene. This clone was observed a few times. Sequenced by immunoSEQ multiplex PCR; TCRdb stores in-frame clones only, minus some. The table includes about 340,000 clones, about 93% detected once. Time point meaning: blood from clinic visit 5 months post-surgery; TSC patient then seizure free. This chain uses TRBV7-6 with TRBJ1-3; D remains ambiguous. The source of this sequence is a boy younger than two with tuberous sclerosis and intractable seizures. The sequencing used peripheral blood, collected less than 6 months after surgery. This CDR3 is CASSLGGSGNTIYF. Here the CDR3 DNA reads TGTGCCAGCAGCTTAGGGGGCTCTGGAAACACCATATATTTT.